What follows are 19 T cell receptor beta chains derived from one specimen sequenced in a study of cytomegalovirus exposure and HLA in healthy donors. Use of 60 Vbeta and 13 Jbeta primers characterized the PCR. TCRdb keeps only in-frame clones here, not all; method: immunoSEQ multiplex PCR. The table includes tens of thousands of clones, approximately 64% detected once. Sequenced input: PBMCs. The receptors stem from a boy younger than 18 in good health and CMV-seropositive.

The genes are TRBV7-9 and TRBJ1-2; perhaps TRBD1 as D (6 bases). Per the germline V gene, CDR1 is SEHNR and CDR2 is FQNEAQ (reference sequence). This CDR3 has 15 amino acids. The germline V and J ends were trimmed by 1 base and 7 bases, with 16 bases remaining between them. The chain's CDR3 is CASSLGSGGGAGYTF. As DNA, the CDR3 is TGTGCCAGCAGCTTAGGATCGGGAGGGGGTGCTGGCTACACCTTC.

The J gene is TRBJ1-3, the V gene TRBV6-5, with TRBD1 as a possible D gene (6 bases). CDR1 and CDR2 from the germline V gene are MNHEY and SVGAGI. The CDR3 extends over 15 amino acids. The V end lost 5 bases, the J end lost 7 bases, and 18 bases lay between the germline ends. The CDR3 loop is CASSTSGDRSNTIYF. CDR3 DNA: TGTGCCAGCAGTACATCAGGGGATAGGAGTAACACCATATATTTT.

This clone was observed a handful of times. The chain has TRBV25-1 and TRBJ2-2; the D gene is possibly TRBD2 (5 bases). This CDR3 comprises 17 residues. Germline CDR1 MGHDK, CDR2 SYGVNS. V was shortened by 5 bases and J by 3 bases, with 19 bases between the two germline ends. CDR3 loop: CASSPRDPGWYTGELFF. The CDR3 DNA is TGTGCCAGCAGTCCCCGGGATCCAGGATGGTACACCGGGGAGCTGTTTTTT. The variable domain in full, completed from reference TRBV25-1 and TRBJ2-2, reads EADIYQTPRYLVIGTGKKITLECSQTMGHDKMYWYQQDPGMELHLIHYSYGVNSTEKGDLSSESTVSRIRTEHFPLTLESARPSHTSQYLCASSPRDPGWYTGELFFGEGSRLTVL.

The rearrangement links TRBV5-6 to TRBJ2-3; D uncertain. Trimming shortened V by 4 bases and J by 8 bases, and 14 bases separated the two germline ends. The germline V gene encodes CDR1 SGHDT and CDR2 YYEEEE. This CDR3 has 13 residues. The CDR3: CASSLGRDGTQYF. As DNA, the CDR3 is TGTGCCAGCAGCCTAGGCCGTGATGGTACGCAGTATTTT.

The CDR3 spells CASSFRQGNGYTF. The CDR3 DNA sequence: TGTGCCAGCAGTTTCAGACAGGGAAATGGCTACACCTTC. This chain links TRBV6-5 with TRBJ1-2; 7 nucleotides agree with TRBD1. The trim removed 4 bases at V and 6 bases at J, leaving 5 bases unmatched. The CDR3 spans 13 residues. Per the germline V gene, CDR1 is MNHEY and CDR2 is SVGAGI.

The chain recombines TRBV7-2 with TRBJ1-5, with D possibly matching TRBD1 (5 bases). The length of the CDR3 is 15 residues. Trimming took off 4 bases at V and 6 bases at J, with 16 bases between the two ends. From germline, CDR1 is SGHTA and CDR2 FQGNSA. The CDR3 DNA reads as TGTGCCAGCAGCTCAACCGGGACTATTTCTCAGCCCCAGCATTTT. Translation: CASSSTGTISQPQHF.

This rearrangement joins TRBV5-1 to TRBJ1-3; 8 bases match TRBD1. Germline CDR1 is SGHRS and CDR2 is YFSETQ. The CDR3 covers 14 residues. With 4 bases clipped from V and 0 bases from J, the junction kept 0 bases outside the gene matches. The CDR3 DNA sequence: TGCGCCAGCAGCGGGACAGGCTCTGGAAACACCATATATTTT. This translates into CASSGTGSGNTIYF.

This clone was counted a few times. This chain links TRBV27 with TRBJ1-6; a weak D match, TRBD1 (6 bases). CDR1 MNHEY and CDR2 SMNVEV come from the germline V gene (reference sequence). The CDR3 has 16 residues. V lost 5 bases to trimming and J lost 6 bases, with 17 bases between them. The CDR3 is CASSNHPQGSNSPLHF. The CDR3 DNA reads as TGTGCCAGCAGTAACCACCCACAGGGCTCTAATTCACCCCTCCACTTT.

V usage is TRBV12-5 and J usage is TRBJ1-6, with 8 nucleotides matching TRBD1. CDR1 and CDR2 from the germline V gene are LGHNT and FRNRAP. J lost 8 bases, V lost 2 bases, and 2 bases had no gene match. CDR3 length equals 14 residues. The CDR3 protein is CASGLTGGDSPLHF. As DNA, the CDR3 is TGTGCTAGTGGTTTGACAGGGGGGGATTCACCCCTCCACTTT.

The chain joins TRBV5-1 to TRBJ2-7; TRBD2 matches 8 bases. The ends lost 4 bases at V and 1 base at J; junction bases unmatched: 7. There are 15 residues in the CDR3. The germline V gene has CDR1 SGHRS and CDR2 YFSETQ. CDR3 bases: TGCGCCAGCAGCCTAATGGGGACTAGATCCTACGAGCAGTACTTC. It codes for CASSLMGTRSYEQYF. The whole variable domain, filled in from reference TRBV5-1 and TRBJ2-7, reads KAGVTQTPRYLIKTRGQQVTLSCSPISGHRSVSWYQQTPGQGLQFLFEYFSETQRNKGNFPGRFSGRQFSNSRSEMNVSTLELGDSALYLCASSLMGTRSYEQYFGPGTRLTVT.

J is TRBJ1-5 and V is TRBV2; perhaps TRBD1 as D (5 bases). The CDR3 has 14 residues. Germline CDR1 is SNHLY and CDR2 is FYNNEI. Trimming pared 2 bases from V and 4 bases from J, leaving 9 bases between. The CDR3 DNA reads as TGTGCCAGCAGTGAAAGGACACGAAATCAGCCCCAGCATTTT. Translation: CASSERTRNQPQHF.

This clone was picked up a small number of times. The rearrangement links TRBV19 to TRBJ1-1; 11 bases agree with TRBD1. Germline trimming cut 4 bases from V and 5 bases from J; bases unmatched to any gene: 9. The CDR3 consists of 16 residues. Germline values: CDR1 LNHDA, CDR2 SQIVND (reference sequence). The CDR3 DNA sequence: TGTGCCAGTAGTACAAGGGACAGGGGGAGAGGGACTGAAGCTTTCTTT. This encodes CASSTRDRGRGTEAFF.

The CDR3 nucleotides read TGCGCCAGCAGCCAAGAGACTAGCGGGAGTACAGATACGCAGTATTTT. Protein product: CASSQETSGSTDTQYF. The chain couples TRBV4-3 to TRBJ2-3, with 12 bases aligning to TRBD2. V gave up 0 bases and J gave up 3 bases; unmatched junction bases: 1. Per germline, CDR1 LGHNA and CDR2 YSLEER. The CDR3 extends over 16 amino acids.

The chain employs TRBV5-8 and TRBJ2-7; 9 bases are a match to TRBD1. The trim removed 6 bases at V and 3 bases at J, leaving 13 bases unmatched. The CDR3 consists of 16 residues. CDR1 SGHTS and CDR2 YDEGEE come from the germline V gene. The DNA of the CDR3 is TGTGCCAGCACCAAATCCGGGACAGGGCCCAACTACGAGCAGTACTTC. This translates into CASTKSGTGPNYEQYF.

The V gene is TRBV6-6, the J gene TRBJ1-5; D may be TRBD1 (6 bases). V lost 0 bases and J 4 bases, leaving 7 bases between the germline ends. The CDR3 is 14 amino acids. Looked up from germline, CDR1 is MNHNY and CDR2 is SVGAGI (reference sequence). The CDR3 loop is CASSYSQGNQPQHF. The CDR3, as DNA: TGTGCCAGCAGTTACTCGCAGGGGAATCAGCCCCAGCATTTT.

Turning to this clone: One end of the junction varies from germline; a read error may be responsible. V and J are TRBV6-1 and TRBJ1-5; TRBD1 matches at 7 bases. This CDR3 region has 15 residues. Germline V lookup: CDR1 MNHNS, CDR2 SASEGT. In DNA, the CDR3 is TGTGCCAGCAGTGAAGCGTCGACAGGGATTCAGCCCCAGAATTTT. The encoded protein is CASSEASTGIQPQNF.

The V gene is TRBV30, the J gene TRBJ1-5; 10 positions match TRBD1. V gave up 3 bases and J gave up 6 bases; unmatched junction bases: 5. The CDR3 consists of 14 residues. Germline V gene data show CDR1 as GTSNPN and CDR2 as SVGIG (reference sequence). In DNA, the CDR3 is TGTGCCTGGAGGGGGGACAGGGGCGTTCAGCCCCAGCATTTT. This encodes CAWRGDRGVQPQHF.

This clone was detected only a few times. V and J are TRBV5-6 and TRBJ1-1; a weak D match, TRBD1 (6 bases). V shed 5 bases and J shed 5 bases, with 7 bases lying between them. The CDR3 has 11 residues. Germline CDR1 is SGHDT and CDR2 is YYEEEE. CDR3 residues: CASRRGTEAFF. Here the CDR3 DNA reads TGTGCCAGCAGAAGGGGGACTGAAGCTTTCTTT.

The V call is TRBV30, the J call TRBJ1-2, with TRBD1 identical over 7 bases. The CDR3 is 14 amino acids. Losses at the gene ends were 3 bases for V and 8 bases for J; bases not matched to a gene: 12. Germline V gene data show CDR1 as GTSNPN and CDR2 as SVGIG (reference sequence). The CDR3 reads CAWRFGGQTQGYTF. The CDR3 DNA reads as TGTGCCTGGAGATTTGGGGGACAGACGCAAGGCTACACCTTC.